The entry below describes one T cell receptor (beta chain). Its antigen has not been determined. No much larger clone exists at a distance of one base, and base qualities are not known. From its cysteine to its phenylalanine, the CDR3 spans 13 amino acids. The entry retains the CDR3 DNA only, 39 bases that are in frame from base 1. CDR1 and CDR2 (SQVTM, ANQGSEA) derive from the germline V gene. From V the trimming removes 6 bases and from J it removes 7 bases, while the gene matches leave 9 bases of the junction unaccounted for. The trial excluded patients who had a history of autoimmune disease or were on systemic immunosuppression. Peripheral blood for TCR sequencing was collected from all dose cohorts at baseline, on cycle 4 day 1, and on cycle 7 day 1. The samples were taken from a phase I, first-in-human, multicenter, open-label dose-escalation trial of ivuxolimab. Adults with locally advanced or metastatic melanoma, renal cell, hepatocellular, or head and neck squamous cell carcinoma were enrolled in the trial. Before TCR sequencing, CD4+ T cells and CD8+ T cells from peripheral blood were sorted into separate populations.

These data come from a study of OX40 agonist ivuxolimab in advanced cancers. A note on the overall study: Ivuxolimab was a fully human IgG2 agonistic monoclonal antibody targeting the costimulatory receptor OX40 (CD134). In the dose-escalation cohort, roughly 80% of patients were male, and the mean age was roughly 60 years, with a range of about 23 to 80. The point of sequencing TCRbeta in the periphery was to test whether ivuxolimab changed TCR sequence diversity and drove clonal T-cell expansion. Of the approximately 53 patients in dose escalation, around 20 had hepatocellular carcinoma, around 15 had melanoma, 9 had renal cell carcinoma and 9 had head and neck cancer. The monotherapy dose-escalation portion (N ≈ 52 patients) of the phase I ivuxolimab trial is reported in the paper. Intravenous ivuxolimab was administered to patients every 2 weeks at six dose levels: 0.01, 0.1, 0.3, 1.5, 3 and 10 mg/kg. Patients were allowed to have had prior anti-PD-1, anti-PD-L1 or anti-CTLA-4 therapy, and around 40% of the dose-escalation patients had previously received checkpoint inhibitors. Partial responses were achieved by three dose-escalation patients, of whom one had hepatocellular carcinoma and two had cutaneous melanoma.

Genomic DNA was extracted from sorted cells for sequencing of the TCRbeta CDR3 region. TCRbeta CDR3 regions were sequenced using the immunoSEQ Assay. TCRdb provides this immuneACCESS table in a form limited to in-frame rearrangements. Some clones are lacking; in checked studies, under half of them reflect an unresolved V gene, and why the rest are absent is not known. This sample is represented by approximately 87,000 clones; 92% of them were singletons. Less than 3.5% of the sample is in the top ten clones. Study-wide conclusions, independent of this receptor: Low levels of normalized T-cell clonal expansion were also seen in some nonresponding patients. Partial responders in the 0.1-3.0 mg/kg groups had among the lowest normalized peripheral clonal expansion, especially among CD8+ T cells. On average, CD8+ T cells showed more expanded clones than CD4+ T cells after ivuxolimab. Clonal expansion of both CD4+ and CD8+ blood T cells was observed from baseline to week 6 at doses 0.1 to 3.0 mg/kg. Which antigens the clonally expanded peripheral T cells were specific for was not determined.

The material was CD4+ or CD8+ T cells sorted from blood, obtained in a trial of the OX40 agonist ivuxolimab. Recombination joined TRBV29-1 with TRBJ2-7, with 10 middle bases fitting TRBD1. This sequence originates from an adult with an advanced solid tumor such as melanoma, head and neck, liver or kidney cancer. In nucleotides, the sequence is TGCAGCGTCGTAGGGACAGGGGTAGGGGAGCAGTACTTC. This encodes CSVVGTGVGEQYF.